This record concerns one TCR beta chain sequence. What it binds is not known. The record originates from a study of T cell clones after liver transplantation. On the study more broadly: Tolerant meant at least one year fully off immunosuppression without liver enzymes above twice normal.

Study-level findings and limits: Donor-reactive sequences fell more than third party-reactive ones, suggesting partial deletion. The donor-reactive repertoire was only partly measurable in two subjects, lacking donor cells.

This table comes from immunoSEQ multiplex PCR, and its TCRdb copy is limited to in-frame clones, with some not included. This repertoire shows around 70,000 clones, around 92% found once; its top ten account for approximately 1%. The CDR3 runs 15 residues. The germline V and J ends were trimmed by 4 bases and 0 bases, with 10 bases remaining between them. Germline CDR1 reads SNHLY; CDR2 reads FYNNEI. The chain joins TRBV2 to TRBJ1-5; TRBD1 might be the D (5 bases). The input for sequencing was CD4+ T cells from blood, taken 25 months after liver transplant. The TCR sequence derives from a human patient who received a liver transplant. The T cells may partly be graft donor cells. The CDR3 loop is CASSGAGPSNQPQHF. The CDR3 nucleotides are TGTGCCAGCAGTGGGGCGGGGCCTAGCAATCAGCCCCAGCATTTT.